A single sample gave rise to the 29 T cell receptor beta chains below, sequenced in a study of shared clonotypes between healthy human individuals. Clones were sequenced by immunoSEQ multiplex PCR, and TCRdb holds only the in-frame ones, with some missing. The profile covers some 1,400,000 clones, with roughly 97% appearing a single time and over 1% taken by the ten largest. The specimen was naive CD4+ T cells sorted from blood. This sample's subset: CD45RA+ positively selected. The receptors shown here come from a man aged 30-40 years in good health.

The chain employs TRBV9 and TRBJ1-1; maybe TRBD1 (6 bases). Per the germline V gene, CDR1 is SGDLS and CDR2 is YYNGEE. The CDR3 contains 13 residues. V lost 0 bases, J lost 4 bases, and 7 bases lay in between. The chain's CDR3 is CASSVGTATEAFF. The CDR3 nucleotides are TGTGCCAGCAGCGTAGGGACAGCCACTGAAGCTTTCTTT.

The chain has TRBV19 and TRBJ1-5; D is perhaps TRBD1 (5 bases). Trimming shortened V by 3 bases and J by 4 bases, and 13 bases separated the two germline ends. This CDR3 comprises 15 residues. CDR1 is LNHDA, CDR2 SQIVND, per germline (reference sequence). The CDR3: CASSILDKQNQPQHF. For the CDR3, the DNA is TGTGCCAGTAGTATTTTGGACAAACAGAATCAGCCCCAGCATTTT.

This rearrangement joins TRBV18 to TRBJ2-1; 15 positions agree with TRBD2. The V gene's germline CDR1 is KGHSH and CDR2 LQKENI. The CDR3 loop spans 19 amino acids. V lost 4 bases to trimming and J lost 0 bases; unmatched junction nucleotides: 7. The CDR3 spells CASSLSGTSGGSSYNEQFF. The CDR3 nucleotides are TGTGCCAGCTCACTTTCCGGGACTAGCGGGGGGAGCTCCTACAATGAGCAGTTCTTC.

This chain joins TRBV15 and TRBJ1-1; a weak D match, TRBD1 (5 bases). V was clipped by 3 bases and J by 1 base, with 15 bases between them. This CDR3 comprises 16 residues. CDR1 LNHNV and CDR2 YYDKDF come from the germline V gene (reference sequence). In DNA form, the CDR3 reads TGTGCCACCAGCAGGGAAACCGGGACGGGGAACACTGAAGCTTTCTTT. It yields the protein CATSRETGTGNTEAFF.

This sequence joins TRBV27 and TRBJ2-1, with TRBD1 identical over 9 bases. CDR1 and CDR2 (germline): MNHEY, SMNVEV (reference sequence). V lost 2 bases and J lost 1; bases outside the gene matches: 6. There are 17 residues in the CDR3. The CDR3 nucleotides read TGTGCCAGCAGTTTAACCCTAGGACAGGGGTCCTACAATGAGCAGTTCTTC. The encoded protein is CASSLTLGQGSYNEQFF.

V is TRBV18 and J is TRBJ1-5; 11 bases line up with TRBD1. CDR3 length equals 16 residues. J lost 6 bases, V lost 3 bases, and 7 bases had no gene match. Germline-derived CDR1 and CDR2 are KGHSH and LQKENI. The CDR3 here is CASSPGTGGQGQPQHF. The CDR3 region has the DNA TGTGCCAGCTCACCGGGGACAGGGGGGCAGGGTCAGCCCCAGCATTTT. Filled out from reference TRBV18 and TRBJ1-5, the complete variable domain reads NAGVMQNPRHLVRRRGQEARLRCSPMKGHSHVYWYRQLPEEGLKFMVYLQKENIIDESGMPKERFSAEFPKEGPSILRIQQVVRGDSAAYFCASSPGTGGQGQPQHFGDGTRLSIL.

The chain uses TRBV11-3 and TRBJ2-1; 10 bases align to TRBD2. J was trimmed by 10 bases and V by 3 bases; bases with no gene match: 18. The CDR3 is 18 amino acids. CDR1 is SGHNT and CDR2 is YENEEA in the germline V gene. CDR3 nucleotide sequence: TGTGCCAGCAGCTTGGATGGGAATCGGGAGATAGCGGGAGGCGAGCAGTTCTTC. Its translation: CASSLDGNREIAGGEQFF.

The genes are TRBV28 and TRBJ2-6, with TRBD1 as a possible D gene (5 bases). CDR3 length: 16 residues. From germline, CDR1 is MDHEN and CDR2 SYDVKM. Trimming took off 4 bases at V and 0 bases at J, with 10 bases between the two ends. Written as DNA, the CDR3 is TGTGCCAGCAGTTCTACAGGAAGCTCTGGGGCCAACGTCCTGACTTTC. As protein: CASSSTGSSGANVLTF.

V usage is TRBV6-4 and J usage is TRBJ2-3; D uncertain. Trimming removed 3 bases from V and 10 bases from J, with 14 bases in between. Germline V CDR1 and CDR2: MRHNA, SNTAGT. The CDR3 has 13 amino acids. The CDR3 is CASSEAPGGPQYF. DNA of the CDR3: TGTGCCAGCAGTGAGGCCCCGGGTGGGCCGCAGTATTTT.

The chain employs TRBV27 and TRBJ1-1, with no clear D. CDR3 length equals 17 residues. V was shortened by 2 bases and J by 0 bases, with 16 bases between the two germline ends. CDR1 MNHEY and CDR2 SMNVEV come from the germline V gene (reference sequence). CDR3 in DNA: TGTGCCAGCAGTTTACTGTCTGGGGTCGGCGTGAACACTGAAGCTTTCTTT. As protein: CASSLLSGVGVNTEAFF.

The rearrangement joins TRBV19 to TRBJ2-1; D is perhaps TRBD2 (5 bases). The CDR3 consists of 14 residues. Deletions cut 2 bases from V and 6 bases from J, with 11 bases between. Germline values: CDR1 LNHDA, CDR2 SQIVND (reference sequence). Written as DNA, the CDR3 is TGTGCCAGTAGTATAACCACTAGAAGCAATGAGCAGTTCTTC. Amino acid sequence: CASSITTRSNEQFF.

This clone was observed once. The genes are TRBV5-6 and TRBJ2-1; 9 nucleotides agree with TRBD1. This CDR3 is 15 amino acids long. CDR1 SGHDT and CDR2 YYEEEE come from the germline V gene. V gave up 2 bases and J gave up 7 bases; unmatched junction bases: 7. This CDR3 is CASSLTGGAGNEQFF. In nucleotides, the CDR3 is TGTGCCAGCAGCTTAACAGGGGGCGCGGGAAATGAGCAGTTCTTC.

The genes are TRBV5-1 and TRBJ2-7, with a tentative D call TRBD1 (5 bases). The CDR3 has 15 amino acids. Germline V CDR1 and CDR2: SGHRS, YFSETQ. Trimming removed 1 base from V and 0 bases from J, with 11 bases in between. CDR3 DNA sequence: TGCGCCAGCAGCTTGCCAGGGCCTAGCTCCTACGAGCAGTACTTC. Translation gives CASSLPGPSSYEQYF.

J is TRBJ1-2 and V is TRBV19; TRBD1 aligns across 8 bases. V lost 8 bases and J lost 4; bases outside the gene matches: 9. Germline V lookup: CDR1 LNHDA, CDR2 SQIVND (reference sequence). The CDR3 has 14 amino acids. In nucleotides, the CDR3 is TGTGCCAGTGCGGGACAGGCCACTTTCTATGGCTACACCTTC. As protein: CASAGQATFYGYTF. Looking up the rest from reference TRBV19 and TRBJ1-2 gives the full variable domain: DGGITQSPKYLFRKEGQNVTLSCEQNLNHDAMYWYRQDPGQGLRLIYYSQIVNDFQKGDIAEGYSVSREKKESFPLTVTSAQKNPTAFYLCASAGQATFYGYTFGSGTRLTVV.

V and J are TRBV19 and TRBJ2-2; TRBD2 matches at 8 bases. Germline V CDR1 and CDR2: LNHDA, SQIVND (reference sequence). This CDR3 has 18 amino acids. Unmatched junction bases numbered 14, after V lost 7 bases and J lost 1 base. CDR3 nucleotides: TGTGCCAGTAACGGTCTCGCGGGAGGAAAACAGAACACCGGGGAGCTGTTTTTT. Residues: CASNGLAGGKQNTGELFF.

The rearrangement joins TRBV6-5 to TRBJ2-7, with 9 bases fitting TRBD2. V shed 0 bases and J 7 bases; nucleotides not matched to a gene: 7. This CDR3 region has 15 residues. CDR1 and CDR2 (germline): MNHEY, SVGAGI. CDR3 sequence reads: CASSYSGGRAGEQYF. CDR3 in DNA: TGTGCCAGCAGTTACTCGGGCGGGAGGGCCGGAGAGCAGTACTTC.

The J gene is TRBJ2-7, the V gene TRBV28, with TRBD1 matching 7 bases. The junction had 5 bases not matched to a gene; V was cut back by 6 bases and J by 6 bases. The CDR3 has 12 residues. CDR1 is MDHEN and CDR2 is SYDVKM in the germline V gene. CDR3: CASRRGQAEQYF. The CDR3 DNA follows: TGTGCCAGCAGGAGAGGACAGGCCGAGCAGTACTTC.

CDR3 protein: CASSGLATQTPFYLYNEQFF. For the CDR3, the DNA is TGTGCCAGCAGCGGGCTAGCGACCCAAACACCCTTTTACCTCTACAATGAGCAGTTCTTC. This sequence joins TRBV9 and TRBJ2-1, with TRBD2 as a possible D gene (6 bases). The V end was cut by 3 bases, the J end by 3 bases, with 28 bases between. Looked up from germline, CDR1 is SGDLS and CDR2 is YYNGEE. The CDR3 runs to 20 residues.

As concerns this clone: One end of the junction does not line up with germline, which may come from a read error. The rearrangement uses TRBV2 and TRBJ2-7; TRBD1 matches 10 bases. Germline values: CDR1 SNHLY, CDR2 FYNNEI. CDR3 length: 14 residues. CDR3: CASSALLTGGFLNF. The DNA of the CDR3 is TGTGCCAGCAGCGCCCTTCTGACAGGGGGCTTTCTGAACTTC.

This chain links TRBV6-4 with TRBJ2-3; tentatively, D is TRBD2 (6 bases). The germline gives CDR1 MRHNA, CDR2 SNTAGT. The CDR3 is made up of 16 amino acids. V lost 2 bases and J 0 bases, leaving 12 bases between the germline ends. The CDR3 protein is CASSDRREASTDTQYF. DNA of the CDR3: TGTGCCAGCAGTGACAGGCGGGAAGCTAGCACAGATACGCAGTATTTT.

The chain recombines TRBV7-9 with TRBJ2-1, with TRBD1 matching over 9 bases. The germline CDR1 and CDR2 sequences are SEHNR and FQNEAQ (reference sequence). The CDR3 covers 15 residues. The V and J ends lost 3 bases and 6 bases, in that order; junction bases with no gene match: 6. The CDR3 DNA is TGTGCCAGCAGCTTGGGGACAGGGTTGGTCAATGAGCAGTTCTTC. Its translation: CASSLGTGLVNEQFF.

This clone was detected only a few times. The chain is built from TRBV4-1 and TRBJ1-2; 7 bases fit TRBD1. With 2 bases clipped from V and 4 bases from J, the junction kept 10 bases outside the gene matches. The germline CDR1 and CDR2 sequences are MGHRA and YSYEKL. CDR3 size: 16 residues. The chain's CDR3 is CASSQNLRTGGYGYTF. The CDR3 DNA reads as TGCGCCAGCAGCCAAAACCTTAGGACAGGTGGCTATGGCTACACCTTC.

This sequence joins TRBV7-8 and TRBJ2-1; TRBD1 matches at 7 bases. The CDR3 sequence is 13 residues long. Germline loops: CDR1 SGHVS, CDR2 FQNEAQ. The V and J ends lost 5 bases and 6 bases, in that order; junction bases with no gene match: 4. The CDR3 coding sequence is TGTGCCAGCAGCCTCGACAGGGTCAATGAGCAGTTCTTC. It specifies CASSLDRVNEQFF.

Here the CDR3 reads CSVDGSIQSRANVLTF. For the CDR3, the DNA is TGCAGCGTTGATGGTAGCATACAAAGTCGGGCCAACGTCCTGACTTTC. The rearrangement links TRBV29-1 to TRBJ2-6, with unresolved D. The CDR3 covers 16 residues. CDR1 and CDR2 (germline): SQVTM, ANQGSEA. Trimming removed 3 bases at V and 5 bases at J, with 17 bases between.

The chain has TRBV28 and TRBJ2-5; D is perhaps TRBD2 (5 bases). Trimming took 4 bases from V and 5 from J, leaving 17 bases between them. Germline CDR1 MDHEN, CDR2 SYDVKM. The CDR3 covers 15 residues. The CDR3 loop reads CASSSPAGGVETQYF. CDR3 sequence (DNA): TGTGCCAGCAGTTCACCCGCGGGTGGGGTGGAGACCCAGTACTTC.

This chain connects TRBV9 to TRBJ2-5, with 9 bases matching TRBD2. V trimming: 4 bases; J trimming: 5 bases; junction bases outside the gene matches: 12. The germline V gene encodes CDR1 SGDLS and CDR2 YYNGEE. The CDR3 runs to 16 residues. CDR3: CASSPVGAGGLETQYF. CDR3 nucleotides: TGTGCCAGCAGCCCCGTAGGGGCGGGAGGGCTGGAGACCCAGTACTTC.

CDR3 sequence reads: CASSMNGGAAYEQYF. CDR3 nucleotides: TGTGCCAGTAGTATGAACGGAGGGGCAGCCTACGAGCAGTACTTC. V gene TRBV19 combines with J gene TRBJ2-7; possibly TRBD2 for D (6 bases). Trimming took 3 bases from V and 2 from J, leaving 14 bases between them. This CDR3 comprises 15 residues. Germline assignment: CDR1 LNHDA and CDR2 SQIVND (reference sequence).

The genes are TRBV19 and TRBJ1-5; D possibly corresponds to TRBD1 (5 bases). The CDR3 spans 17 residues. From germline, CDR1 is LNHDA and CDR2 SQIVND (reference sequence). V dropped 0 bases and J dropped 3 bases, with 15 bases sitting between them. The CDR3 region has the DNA TGTGCCAGTAGTATAGATGACAGCTGGACACCCAATCAGCCCCAGCATTTT. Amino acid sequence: CASSIDDSWTPNQPQHF.

CDR3 in amino acids: CASNRPPGGQPQHF. CDR3 coding DNA: TGTGCCAGCAACCGCCCGCCCGGTGGTCAGCCCCAGCATTTT. This chain joins TRBV5-8 and TRBJ1-5; D not certain. The CDR3 has 14 residues. Germline loops: CDR1 SGHTS, CDR2 YDEGEE. The V gene lost 6 bases and the J gene lost 6 bases, with 16 bases spanning the gap.